This T cell receptor (beta chain) stems from a study of TIL therapy for anti-PD-1-resistant metastatic lung cancer. Findings and caveats of the study: Treatment-naive, never-smoker and oncogene-addicted patients were overrepresented in this highly selected cohort. The baseline peripheral repertoire was partially replaced by infused TIL clonotypes that later decayed.

Time point specified: pre-treatment sample, taken before nivolumab and TIL therapy. Adults with stage 4 NSCLC were enrolled in a phase I trial. About this clone: Its antigen is currently unknown.

This was the immunoSEQ v3 assay. Libraries were sequenced to about 2 million read pairs (survey) or roughly 4.5-6 million (deep). The table came from immunoSEQ multiplex PCR; TCRdb's copy has only in-frame clones and leaves some out. The sample gives some 20,000 clones, approximately 79% of which show up once; 7% to 9% is in the top ten. This receptor was obtained from a person aged 25 to 80 with non-small cell lung cancer. This material consisted of blood, taken at baseline.

The CDR3 reads CASTSNRVSDTQYF. CDR3 DNA: TGTGCCAGCACCTCAAACAGGGTTTCAGATACGCAGTATTTT. This chain links TRBV28 with TRBJ2-3; TRBD1 might be the D (6 bases). Trimming left V 7 bases short and J 4 bases short, with 15 bases between. The CDR3 runs 14 residues. Germline CDR1 is MDHEN and CDR2 is SYDVKM.